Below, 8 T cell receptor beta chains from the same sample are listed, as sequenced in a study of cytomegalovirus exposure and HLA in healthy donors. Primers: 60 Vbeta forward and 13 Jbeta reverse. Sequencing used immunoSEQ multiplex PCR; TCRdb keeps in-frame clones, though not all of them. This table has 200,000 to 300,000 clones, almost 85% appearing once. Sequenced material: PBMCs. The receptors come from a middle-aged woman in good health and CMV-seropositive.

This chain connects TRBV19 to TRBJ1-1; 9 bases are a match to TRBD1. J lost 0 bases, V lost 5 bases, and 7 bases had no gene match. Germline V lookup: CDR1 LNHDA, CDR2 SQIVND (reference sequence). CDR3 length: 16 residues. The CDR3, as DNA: TGTGCCAGTAGTCCCGGGACAGGGAGCATGAACACTGAAGCTTTCTTT. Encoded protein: CASSPGTGSMNTEAFF.

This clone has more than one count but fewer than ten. CDR3 sequence reads: CASSQAGYEQYF. The CDR3 DNA sequence: TGTGCCAGCAGCCAAGCGGGGTACGAGCAGTACTTC. The rearrangement links TRBV11-2 to TRBJ2-7, with 7 bases matching TRBD2. CDR1 and CDR2 from the germline V gene are SGHAT and FQNNGV. Trimming took 5 bases from V and 4 from J; bases not matched to a gene: 2. CDR3 size: 12 residues. Combining the CDR3 with reference TRBV11-2 and TRBJ2-7 gives the whole variable domain EAGVAQSPRYKIIEKRQSVAFWCNPISGHATLYWYQQILGQGPKLLIQFQNNGVVDDSQLPKDRFSAERLKGVDSTLKIQPAKLEDSAVYLCASSQAGYEQYFGPGTRLTVT.

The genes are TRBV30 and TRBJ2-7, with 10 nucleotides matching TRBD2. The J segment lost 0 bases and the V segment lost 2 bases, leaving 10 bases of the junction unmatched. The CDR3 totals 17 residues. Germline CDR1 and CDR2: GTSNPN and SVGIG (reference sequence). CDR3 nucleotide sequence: TGTGCCTGGAGTCTCGAACATAGCGGGAGGAACTCCTACGAGCAGTACTTC. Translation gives CAWSLEHSGRNSYEQYF.

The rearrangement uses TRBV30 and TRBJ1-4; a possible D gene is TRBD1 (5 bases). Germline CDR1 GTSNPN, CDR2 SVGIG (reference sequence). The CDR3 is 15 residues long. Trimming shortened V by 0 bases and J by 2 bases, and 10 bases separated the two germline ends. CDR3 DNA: TGTGCCTGGAGTGTACAGTGGGGCACTAATGAAAAACTGTTTTTT. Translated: CAWSVQWGTNEKLFF.

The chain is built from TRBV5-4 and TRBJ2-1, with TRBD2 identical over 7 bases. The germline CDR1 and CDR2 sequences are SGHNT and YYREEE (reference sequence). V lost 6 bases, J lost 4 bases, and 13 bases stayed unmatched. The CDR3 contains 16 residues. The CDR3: CASIPGLAVLYNEQFF. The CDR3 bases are TGTGCCAGCATCCCAGGGCTAGCGGTACTTTACAATGAGCAGTTCTTC. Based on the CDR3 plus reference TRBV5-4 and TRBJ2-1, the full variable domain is ETGVTQSPTHLIKTRGQQVTLRCSSQSGHNTVSWYQQALGQGPQFIFQYYREEENGRGNFPPRFSGLQFPNYSSELNVNALELDDSALYLCASIPGLAVLYNEQFFGPGTRLTVL.

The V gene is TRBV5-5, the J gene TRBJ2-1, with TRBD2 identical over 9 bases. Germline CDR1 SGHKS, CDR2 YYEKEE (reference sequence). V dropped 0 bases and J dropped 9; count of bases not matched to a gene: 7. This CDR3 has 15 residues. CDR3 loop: CASSLAVAGGVEQFF. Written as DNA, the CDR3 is TGTGCCAGCAGCTTGGCCGTTGCGGGAGGGGTTGAGCAGTTCTTC. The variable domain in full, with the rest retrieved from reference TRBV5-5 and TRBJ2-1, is DAGVTQSPTHLIKTRGQQVTLRCSPISGHKSVSWYQQVLGQGPQFIFQYYEKEERGRGNFPDRFSARQFPNYSSELNVNALLLGDSALYLCASSLAVAGGVEQFFGPGTRLTVL.

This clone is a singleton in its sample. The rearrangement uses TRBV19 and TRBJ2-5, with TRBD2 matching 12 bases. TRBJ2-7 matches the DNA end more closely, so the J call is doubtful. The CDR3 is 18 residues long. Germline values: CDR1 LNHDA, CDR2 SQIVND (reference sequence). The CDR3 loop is CASSPGGVLAGGTYEQYF. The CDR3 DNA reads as TGTGCCAGTAGCCCGGGAGGGGTACTAGCGGGAGGAACCTACGAGCAGTACTTC.

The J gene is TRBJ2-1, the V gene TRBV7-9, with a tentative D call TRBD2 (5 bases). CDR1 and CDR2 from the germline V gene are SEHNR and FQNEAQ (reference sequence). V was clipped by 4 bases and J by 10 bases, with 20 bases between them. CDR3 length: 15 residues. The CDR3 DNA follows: TGTGCCAGCAGCTCCGCCACGGCGCGGAGGAGCGAGCAGTTCTTC. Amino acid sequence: CASSSATARRSEQFF.